Each of the 18 T cell receptor beta chains below was sequenced from the same sample in a study of blood T cell repertoires in COVID-19. Data came from immunoSEQ multiplex PCR; TCRdb stores just in-frame clones and leaves some out. The table lists about 230,000 clones, 84% of them singletons, with about a sixth in the top ten. Specimen: peripheral blood. These TCRs come from a woman aged 80 or over with active or convalescent COVID-19.

This clone was seen only once. The chain recombines TRBV9 with TRBJ2-3; possibly TRBD1 for D (6 bases). CDR1 is SGDLS, CDR2 YYNGEE, per germline. The CDR3 runs to 15 residues. The V and J ends lost 3 bases and 2 bases respectively, with 13 bases between them. CDR3 in DNA: TGTGCCAGCAGCGCGAGGGGGACGGACACAGATACGCAGTATTTT. This translates into CASSARGTDTDTQYF.

The chain couples TRBV6-2 or TRBV6-3 to TRBJ2-2; tentative D call: TRBD2 (7 bases). The germline V gene has CDR1 MNHEY and CDR2 SVGEGT. V lost 4 bases, J lost 3 bases, and 18 bases lay in between. The CDR3 consists of 17 residues. The CDR3 bases are TGTGCCAGCAGTTCGACGCGCGGGGGCGCATACACCGGGGAGCTGTTTTTT. Encoded protein: CASSSTRGGAYTGELFF.

V usage is TRBV10-3 and J usage is TRBJ1-2; the D is unclear. The CDR3 has 12 amino acids. V lost 5 bases to trimming and J lost 1 base, with 5 bases between them. CDR1 and CDR2 (germline): ENHRY, SYGVKD. The CDR3 sequence: CAISRLNYGYTF. The CDR3 DNA is TGTGCCATCAGTAGACTTAACTATGGCTACACCTTC.

The chain combines TRBV7-2 with TRBJ2-3; 10 bases are shared with TRBD2. The CDR3 loop spans 17 amino acids. Germline CDR1 SGHTA, CDR2 FQGNSA. J lost 8 bases, V lost 1 base, and 12 bases had no gene match. The CDR3 sequence: CASSLGYPSGSEGTQYF. CDR3 nucleotides: TGTGCCAGCAGCTTAGGATATCCTAGCGGGAGTGAAGGTACGCAGTATTTT.

The rearrangement joins TRBV12-5 to TRBJ2-7; TRBD2 aligns across 11 bases. J gave up 4 bases and V 8 bases, and 4 bases lay outside the gene matches. This CDR3 is 13 amino acids long. CDR1 is LGHNT and CDR2 is FRNRAP in the germline V gene. CDR3 loop: CASSTSGSYEQYF. For the CDR3, the DNA is TGTGCTAGTTCTACTAGCGGGAGTTACGAGCAGTACTTC.

The rearrangement links TRBV6-1 to TRBJ1-2; no reliable D call. Germline-derived CDR1 and CDR2 are MNHNS and SASEGT. The CDR3 has 16 amino acids. The V end lost 4 bases, the J end lost 0 bases, and 15 bases lay between the germline ends. DNA for the CDR3: TGTGCCAGCAGTGTTTCTTTGGAGTTAGCTAACTATGGCTACACCTTC. It encodes CASSVSLELANYGYTF.

The chain recombines TRBV5-8 with TRBJ2-1; a weak D match, TRBD1 (6 bases). Trimming shortened V by 1 base and J by 4 bases, and 12 bases separated the two germline ends. The germline gives CDR1 SGHTS, CDR2 YDEGEE. The CDR3 loop spans 15 amino acids. The CDR3 sequence: CASSLSGQRYNEQFF. CDR3 bases: TGTGCCAGCAGCTTGTCAGGACAGAGGTACAATGAGCAGTTCTTC. The whole variable domain, remainder taken from reference TRBV5-8 and TRBJ2-1, is EAGVTQSPTHLIKTRGQQATLRCSPISGHTSVYWYQQALGLGLQFLLWYDEGEERNRGNFPPRFSGRQFPNYSSELNVNALELEDSALYLCASSLSGQRYNEQFFGPGTRLTVL.

The gene calls are TRBV7-8 and TRBJ2-3, with a tentative D call TRBD2 (5 bases). The CDR3 spans 18 residues. V was cut by 1 base and J by 1 base, with 18 bases left in between. The germline V gene has CDR1 SGHVS and CDR2 FQNEAQ. The CDR3 DNA follows: TGTGCCAGCAGCTTAGGGCCTCAGTTTCTAGCTGGCACAGATACGCAGTATTTT. It encodes CASSLGPQFLAGTDTQYF.

This chain connects TRBV7-8 to TRBJ1-4; TRBD1 matches at 7 bases. The CDR3 length is 15 residues. Losses at the gene ends were 2 bases for V and 5 bases for J; bases not matched to a gene: 5. Germline-derived CDR1 and CDR2 are SGHVS and FQNEAQ. In nucleotides, the CDR3 is TGTGCCAGCAGCTTACACAGGGGCTGGAATGAAAAACTGTTTTTT. It translates to CASSLHRGWNEKLFF.

This clone has a single count. The rearrangement uses TRBV21-1 and TRBJ1-4; the D segment call TRBD1 is taken from the table without a DNA check. TRBV21-1 is tagged as a pseudogene. The CDR3 is made up of 18 amino acids. CDR3 nucleotides: TGTGCCAGCAGCCTACGGACAGGGGAGGCCAAAACTAATGAAAAACTGTTTTTT. Its translation is CASSLRTGEAKTNEKLFF.

This chain connects TRBV6-2 or TRBV6-3 to TRBJ2-7; D gene uncertain. From germline, CDR1 is MNHEY and CDR2 SVGEGT. The CDR3 totals 14 residues. Between the trimmed V and J ends, which lost 6 bases and 3 bases, there was a span of 15 bases. The CDR3 here is CASSQWAYGYEQYF. The CDR3 DNA sequence: TGTGCCAGCAGCCAGTGGGCTTACGGCTACGAGCAGTACTTC.

This sequence joins TRBV19 and TRBJ1-5; TRBD1 matches 11 bases. This CDR3 spans 16 amino acids. Germline V gene lookup returns CDR1 LNHDA and CDR2 SQIVND (reference sequence). V lost 5 bases and J lost 9; bases outside the gene matches: 12. CDR3 nucleotides: TGTGCCAGTAGTGATACCGGGACAGGGGGGCGGAGGCCCCAGCATTTT. It encodes CASSDTGTGGRRPQHF.

The V call is TRBV2, the J call TRBJ2-1; D may be TRBD1 (5 bases). This CDR3 spans 11 amino acids. The ends were cut back, 8 bases at V and 4 bases at J, with 6 bases in the middle. CDR1 SNHLY and CDR2 FYNNEI come from the germline V gene. CDR3 nucleotides: TGTGCCAGCGACAGATACAATGAGCAGTTCTTC. It specifies CASDRYNEQFF.

The genes are TRBV6-5 and TRBJ2-6; D gene unclear. Germline lookup yields CDR1 MNHEY and CDR2 SVGAGI. V lost 7 bases to trimming and J lost 0 bases, with 10 bases between them. The CDR3 is 15 residues long. CDR3: CASKTTSSGANVLTF. The CDR3 DNA reads TGTGCCAGCAAAACAACAAGCTCTGGGGCCAACGTCCTGACTTTC.

This sequence joins TRBV9 and TRBJ1-4; the D gene is possibly TRBD1 (6 bases). The CDR3 sequence is 17 residues long. The germline V gene encodes CDR1 SGDLS and CDR2 YYNGEE. V shed 3 bases and J shed 5 bases, with 20 bases lying between them. CDR3 protein: CASSEGDTGNANEKLFF. In DNA, the CDR3 is TGTGCCAGCAGCGAGGGGGACACAGGGAATGCGAATGAAAAACTGTTTTTT.

V usage is TRBV5-1 and J usage is TRBJ1-2, with TRBD1 as a possible D gene (5 bases). V dropped 4 bases and J dropped 0 bases, with 16 bases sitting between them. Germline CDR1 reads SGHRS; CDR2 reads YFSETQ. The CDR3 consists of 16 residues. This CDR3 reads CASSPSQGAPNYGYTF. DNA of the CDR3: TGCGCCAGCAGCCCGTCCCAGGGCGCTCCTAACTATGGCTACACCTTC.

This chain uses TRBV19 with TRBJ1-4; the match to TRBD1 covers 8 bases. Per germline, CDR1 LNHDA and CDR2 SQIVND (reference sequence). The CDR3 is made up of 16 amino acids. Trimming cost V 4 bases and J 5 bases; bases outside gene matches: 9. DNA of the CDR3: TGTGCCAGTAGTACCCCCAGGACAGGGCGGAATGAAAAACTGTTTTTT. This encodes CASSTPRTGRNEKLFF.

The chain recombines TRBV7-3 with TRBJ2-1; possibly TRBD2 for D (5 bases). V lost 4 bases and J lost 7, with 11 bases in between. The CDR3 runs 13 residues. Germline V gene sequence: CDR1 SGHTA, CDR2 FQGTGA. The CDR3 DNA reads as TGTGCCAGCAGCTCTCCTAGCAAGAATGAGCAGTTCTTC. As protein: CASSSPSKNEQFF. The whole variable domain, remainder taken from reference TRBV7-3 and TRBJ2-1, is GAGVSQTPSNKVTEKGKYVELRCDPISGHTALYWYRQSLGQGPEFLIYFQGTGAADDSGLPNDRFFAVRPEGSVSTLKIQRTERGDSAVYLCASSSPSKNEQFFGPGTRLTVL.